The 23 T cell receptor delta chains below come from one sample, sequenced in a study of gamma-delta chains in newborns, infants, children. TCRdb re-processed the reads using CATT. The table has 1,500 to 2,500 delta-chain clones, about 3% seen once. What was sequenced was blood. The receptor set was obtained from a child in good health.

As to this clone: It differs at one base from a far larger clone, so likely a read error. Other nucleotide sequences from this sample produce the same CDR3. The rearrangement joins TRDV2 to TRDJ1, with 8 nucleotides matching TRDD3. Germline CDR1 reads GEAIGNYY; CDR2 reads EKD. Trimming at V came to 2 bases and at J to 4 bases, leaving 8 bases not matched to a gene. The CDR3 has 15 amino acids. The CDR3 DNA follows: TGTGCCTGTGACAGGCTGGGGGACACGGTCGATAAACTCATCTTT. This encodes CACDRLGDTVDKLIF.

Comments on this clone: TCRdb records a much larger clone's protein for this DNA, with a difference at residue 9 that likely arises from a read error; the protein given is the translation of the DNA. The J gene is TRDJ1, the V gene TRDV1; D unclear. This CDR3 region has 15 residues. The V end was cut by 2 bases, the J end by 0 bases, with 10 bases between. Germline values: CDR1 TSWWSYY, CDR2 QGS. The DNA of the CDR3 is TGTGCTCTTGGGGAATTATTACCCCACACCGATAAACTCATCTTT. Residues: CALGELLPHTDKLIF.

The chain is built from TRDV2 and TRDJ1, with TRDD3 matching 8 bases. TCRdb records no J gene; here it was assigned by comparing the DNA to germline. CDR1 and CDR2 (germline): GEAIGNYY, EKD. V lost 4 bases and J lost 0; bases outside the gene matches: 18. The CDR3 contains 19 residues. Here the CDR3 DNA reads TGTGCCTGTGATCCCGTACTGGGGGGTACCTACTCGAACACCGATAAACTCATCTTT. Amino acids: CACDPVLGGTYSNTDKLIF.

This clone has a handful of counts. A single base separates this from a much larger clone, so it may be a read error. This CDR3 is also generated by other DNA sequences in the sample. The J gene is TRDJ1, the V gene TRDV2; D is perhaps TRDD2 (5 bases). Germline V gene data show CDR1 as GEAIGNYY and CDR2 as EKD. The CDR3 totals 16 residues. CDR3 in DNA: TGTGCCTGCGACCTTCTCGATAAGCGTGGCACCGATAAACTCACCTTT. This codes for CACDLLDKRGTDKLTF.

This clone is classed as large (0.1 to 1%). The sample carries other DNA sequences with the same CDR3. This rearrangement joins TRDV2 to TRDJ1, with 11 positions matching TRDD3. The germline V gene encodes CDR1 GEAIGNYY and CDR2 EKD. The CDR3 is made up of 19 amino acids. Trimming at V came to 0 bases and at J to 4 bases, leaving 15 bases not matched to a gene. The CDR3 DNA reads TGTGCCTGTGACACCATTCTCGGGTTTCTGGGGGATACTAACGATAAACTCATCTTT. As protein: CACDTILGFLGDTNDKLIF.

This clone is medium-sized in the sample. This sample also contains other DNA sequences that code for the same CDR3. V and J are TRDV2 and TRDJ1; 7 nucleotides match TRDD3. This CDR3 has 19 residues. Germline values: CDR1 GEAIGNYY, CDR2 EKD. J was trimmed by 2 bases and V by 0 bases; bases with no gene match: 17. The CDR3 protein is CACDTVGPDTRRKTDKLIF. The CDR3 DNA reads as TGTGCCTGTGACACCGTCGGCCCGGATACGCGGCGGAAAACCGATAAACTCATCTTT.

The table lists this clone with a few counts. This sequence may be a read error, since a much larger clone differs from it by one base. DNA of the CDR3: TGTGCCTGTGGCACCGTGGGGATGGGGGGCAGCACCGATAAACTCATCTTT. Translating gives CACGTVGMGGSTDKLIF. V is TRDV2 and J is TRDJ1, with D possibly matching TRDD3 (6 bases). Per germline, CDR1 GEAIGNYY and CDR2 EKD. The CDR3 sequence is 17 residues long.

For this clone: A read error may be the cause here, since a much bigger clone is one base away. The DNA of the CDR3 is TGTGCCCGTGACACCGTGTATTTTACTGGGGGTCCCTCTTCAAATCAATACACCGATAAACTCATCTTT. It is translated as CARDTVYFTGGPSSNQYTDKLIF. The chain employs TRDV2 and TRDJ1; TRDD3 matches at 8 bases. The germline V gene has CDR1 GEAIGNYY and CDR2 EKD. This CDR3 is built from 23 residues.

This clone was counted a few times. Just one base apart from a much larger clone, this may be a read error. The chain couples TRDV2 to TRDJ1; a weak D match, TRDD3 (5 bases). Trimming cost V 3 bases and J 2 bases, with 21 bases left between them. The CDR3 has 17 residues. CDR1 is GEAIGNYY and CDR2 is EKD in the germline V gene. The DNA of the CDR3 is TGTGCCTGTGACGCCGTGGCTGGGTTACGGATAACCGATAAACTCATCTTT. Protein product: CACDAVAGLRITDKLIF.

This clone was counted between two and nine times. A much larger clonotype is one base distant, so this may be a read error. The chain carries TRDV2 and TRDJ1; 7 bases line up with TRDD3. The CDR3 has 18 amino acids. The trim removed 4 bases at V and 0 bases at J, leaving 16 bases unmatched. The germline gives CDR1 GEAIGNYY, CDR2 EKD. Here the CDR3 DNA reads TGTGCCTGTGATTTTCTTCGTATTGGGGGACCCCACACCGATAAACTCATCTTT. It specifies CACDFLRIGGPHTDKLIF.

As concerns this clone: A read error likely explains this, since a far larger clone differs by one base. Other nucleotide sequences from this sample produce the same CDR3. This chain connects TRDV2 to TRDJ1; 9 bases map to TRDD3. Germline V gene lookup returns CDR1 GEAIGNYY and CDR2 EKD. The CDR3 runs to 20 residues. The V and J ends lost 3 bases and 0 bases, in that order; junction bases with no gene match: 19. Here the CDR3 reads CACDPVLQLGDNSYTDKLIF. The CDR3 coding sequence is TGTGCCTGTGACCCTGTCCTACAACTGGGGGACAACTCGTACACCGATAAACTCATCTTT.

Comment on this clone: A far larger clone is only one base removed, so a read error is likely. Other DNA sequences of this sample code for an identical CDR3. V usage is TRDV2 and J usage is TRDJ1, with D perhaps matching TRDD3 (5 bases). There are 18 residues in the CDR3. Germline assignment: CDR1 GEAIGNYY and CDR2 EKD. Here the CDR3 DNA reads TGTGCCTGTGACAACGTGGGGTCGTCTGGGTTGGACACCGATAAGCTCATCTTT. This translates into CACDNVGSSGLDTDKLIF.

As regards this clone: A far bigger clonotype differs at one base, so this is likely a read error. V usage is TRDV2 and J usage is TRDJ3, with 10 bases that match TRDD3. Germline V CDR1 and CDR2: GEAIGNYY, EKD. The CDR3 has 21 residues. The DNA for the CDR3 is TGTGCCTGTGGCACCGCTGGTAATGGGGGATACTTCTCCTGGGACACCCGACAGATGTTTTTC. Translation: CACGTAGNGGYFSWDTRQMFF.

A note on this clone: This may come from a read error, since a much larger clone is one base off. The same CDR3 arises from other DNA sequences in this sample as well. The V call is TRDV2, the J call TRDJ3, with 7 bases identical to TRDD3. CDR1 and CDR2 from the germline V gene are GEAIGNYY and EKD. Unmatched junction bases numbered 10, after V lost 0 bases and J lost 0 bases. CDR3 length: 20 residues. This chain's CDR3 is CACDTAALGARSWDTRQMFF. DNA of the CDR3: TGTGCCTGTGACACCGCGGCCCTGGGGGCACGCTCCTGGGACACCCGACAGATGTTTTTC.

This clone was seen only a few times. A far more abundant clone sits one base away, making this likely a read error. The chain has TRDV2 and TRDJ1; 13 positions match TRDD3. CDR1 is GEAIGNYY, CDR2 EKD, per germline. V lost 3 bases, J lost 6 bases, and 15 bases stayed unmatched. CDR3 length: 18 residues. CDR3: CACDPVTGGYALENKLIF. CDR3 bases: TGTGCCTGTGACCCCGTTACTGGGGGATACGCCCTAGAAAATAAACTCATCTTT.

This clone is judged large (0.1 to 1%). Distinct nucleotide sequences in the sample also encode this CDR3. This rearrangement joins TRDV2 to TRDJ1; 8 positions match TRDD3. V lost 2 bases to trimming and J lost 2 bases; unmatched junction nucleotides: 6. The CDR3 runs to 15 residues. The germline gives CDR1 GEAIGNYY, CDR2 EKD. The CDR3 protein is CACDRLGALTDKLIF. The CDR3 DNA reads TGTGCCTGTGACAGACTGGGGGCCCTGACCGATAAACTCATCTTT.

As regards this clone: It may be a read error: a sequence one base away is much more abundant. This sequence joins TRDV2 and TRDJ1; 8 nucleotides align to TRDD3. The CDR3 is 20 residues long. The junction had 21 bases not matched to a gene; V was cut back by 4 bases and J by 0 bases. Germline assignment: CDR1 GEAIGNYY and CDR2 EKD. CDR3 in DNA: TGTGCCTGTGAGCTTTTAGGTACTGGGGGGCACAACCCCAACACCGATAAACTCATCTTT. This sequence encodes CACELLGTGGHNPNTDKLIF.

This clone was detected a few times. One base separates it from a far larger clone, so it is likely a read error. The chain couples TRDV2 to TRDJ1, with 10 nucleotides matching TRDD3. V shed 0 bases and J 0 bases; nucleotides not matched to a gene: 9. The CDR3 is made up of 18 amino acids. Germline CDR1 and CDR2: GEAIGNYY and EKD. The CDR3 DNA reads TGTGCCTGTGACACCCTTCCTTCTACTGGGGGATACACCGATAAACTCATCTTT. Translation gives CACDTLPSTGGYTDKLIF.

In regard to this clone: With only one base between it and a far larger clone, this is likely a read error. Additional DNA sequences in this sample encode the identical CDR3. The chain employs TRDV2 and TRDJ1, with 7 bases aligning to TRDD3. CDR1 and CDR2 from the germline V gene are GEAIGNYY and EKD. The CDR3 totals 17 residues. The ends lost 0 bases at V and 4 bases at J; junction bases unmatched: 13. CDR3 DNA: TGTGCCTGTGACACCGTTCCCACTCTGGGGGCCAACGATAAACTCATCTTT. It is translated as CACDTVPTLGANDKLIF.

This clone has a handful of counts. Given a much more abundant clone one base away, this may be a read error. Other nucleotide sequences in the sample specify the same CDR3. The CDR3 loop is CACDPVPGINPDKLIF. DNA for the CDR3: TGTGCCTGTGACCCTGTTCCGGGGATCAATCCCGATAAACTCATTTTT. This rearrangement joins TRDV2 to TRDJ1, with D maybe TRDD3 (6 bases). The germline CDR1 and CDR2 sequences are GEAIGNYY and EKD. CDR3 length equals 16 residues.

Within the sample, this clone is large. Other DNA sequences in the same sample also yield this CDR3. This chain uses TRDV2 with TRDJ1, with 9 bases lining up with TRDD3. This CDR3 comprises 14 residues. Germline V gene data show CDR1 as GEAIGNYY and CDR2 as EKD. Losses at the gene ends were 3 bases for V and 8 bases for J; bases not matched to a gene: 9. In nucleotides, the CDR3 is TGTGCCTGTGACGCGGTACTGGGGGACCCAAAACTCATCTTT. This codes for CACDAVLGDPKLIF.

By its share, this clone is large. This sample also contains other DNA sequences that code for the same CDR3. The rearrangement links TRDV2 to TRDJ3, with 10 bases identical to TRDD3. After removal of 0 bases from V and 2 bases from J, the junction contained 12 bases not matched to a gene. In germline, CDR1 is GEAIGNYY, CDR2 EKD. The CDR3 loop spans 21 amino acids. CDR3 amino acids: CACDTLRGLGDNTWDTRQMFF. The CDR3 DNA reads as TGTGCCTGTGACACCCTCCGAGGGCTGGGGGATAACACCTGGGACACCCGACAGATGTTTTTC.

This clone occurred a few times. Possible read error: a much larger clone is one base away. The chain is built from TRDV2 and TRDJ1; D perhaps matches TRDD3 (6 bases). The length of the CDR3 is 18 residues. Trimming shortened V by 0 bases and J by 0 bases, and 19 bases separated the two germline ends. The germline V gene has CDR1 GEAIGNYY and CDR2 EKD. In DNA form, the CDR3 reads TGTGCCTGTGACACCGTAGCCGCTGGGGCTTTAGACACCGATAAACTCATCTTT. It is translated as CACDTVAAGALDTDKLIF.